This TCR beta chain was captured by sequencing in a study of technical replicates of blood from a few donors. Sequenced by immunoSEQ multiplex PCR; TCRdb stores in-frame clones only, minus some. The sample has roughly 90,000 clones; over 85% are singletons. V dropped 3 bases and J dropped 1; count of bases not matched to a gene: 7. The CDR3 has 15 amino acids. Germline CDR1 reads SQVTM; CDR2 reads ANQGSEA. The sequenced sample was T cells isolated from PBMCs. The chain carries TRBV29-1 and TRBJ1-1; the match to TRBD1 covers 8 bases. The TCR was taken from a human donor in good health. The CDR3 DNA is TGCAGCGTTGACGGGACAGGTTGGGAGAACACTGAAGCTTTCTTT. Translated: CSVDGTGWENTEAFF.